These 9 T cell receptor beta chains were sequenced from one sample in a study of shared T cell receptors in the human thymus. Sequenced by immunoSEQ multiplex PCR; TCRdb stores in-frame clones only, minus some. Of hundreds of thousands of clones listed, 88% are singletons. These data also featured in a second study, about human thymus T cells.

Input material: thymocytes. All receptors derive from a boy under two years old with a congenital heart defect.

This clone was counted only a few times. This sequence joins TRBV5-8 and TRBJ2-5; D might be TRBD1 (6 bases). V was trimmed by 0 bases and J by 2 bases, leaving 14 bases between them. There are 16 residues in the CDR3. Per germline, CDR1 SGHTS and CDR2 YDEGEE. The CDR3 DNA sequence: TGTGCCAGCAGCTTGGTGGGGACACCTCATCAAGAGACCCAGTACTTC. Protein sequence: CASSLVGTPHQETQYF.

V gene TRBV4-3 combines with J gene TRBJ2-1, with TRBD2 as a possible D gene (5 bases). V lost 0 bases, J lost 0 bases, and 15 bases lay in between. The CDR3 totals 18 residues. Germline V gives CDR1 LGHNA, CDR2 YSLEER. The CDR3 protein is CASSQDSWGAYSYNEQFF. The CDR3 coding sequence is TGCGCCAGCAGCCAAGACTCATGGGGAGCTTACTCCTACAATGAGCAGTTCTTC.

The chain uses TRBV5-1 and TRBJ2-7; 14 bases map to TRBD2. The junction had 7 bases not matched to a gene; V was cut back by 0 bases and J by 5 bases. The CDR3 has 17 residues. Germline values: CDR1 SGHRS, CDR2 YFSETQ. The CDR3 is CASSLAGTSGRRDEQYF. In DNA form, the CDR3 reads TGCGCCAGCAGCTTGGCCGGGACTAGCGGGAGAAGGGACGAGCAGTACTTC.

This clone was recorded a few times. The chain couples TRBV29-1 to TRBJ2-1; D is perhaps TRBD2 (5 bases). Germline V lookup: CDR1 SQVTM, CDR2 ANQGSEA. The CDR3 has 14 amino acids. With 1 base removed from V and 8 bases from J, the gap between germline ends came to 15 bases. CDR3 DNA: TGCAGCGTTGAAGGAGGGAGTTTTCTCGATGAGCAGTTCTTC. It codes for CSVEGGSFLDEQFF.

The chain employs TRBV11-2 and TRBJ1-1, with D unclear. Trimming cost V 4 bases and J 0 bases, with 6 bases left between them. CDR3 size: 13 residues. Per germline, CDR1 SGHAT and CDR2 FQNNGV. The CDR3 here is CASSWEVNTEAFF. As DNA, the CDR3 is TGTGCCAGCAGCTGGGAGGTGAACACTGAAGCTTTCTTT.

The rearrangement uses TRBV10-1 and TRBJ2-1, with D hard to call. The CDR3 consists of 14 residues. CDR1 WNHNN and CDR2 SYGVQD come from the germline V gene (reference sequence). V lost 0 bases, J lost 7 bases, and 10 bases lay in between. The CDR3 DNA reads TGCGCCAGCAGTGAGTCCCCCAGCAGGAATGAGCAGTTCTTC. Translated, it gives CASSESPSRNEQFF.

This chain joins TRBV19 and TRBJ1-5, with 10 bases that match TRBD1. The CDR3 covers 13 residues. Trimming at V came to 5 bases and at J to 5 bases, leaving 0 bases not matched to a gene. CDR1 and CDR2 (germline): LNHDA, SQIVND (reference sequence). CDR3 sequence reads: CASSDRGHQPQHF. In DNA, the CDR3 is TGTGCCAGTAGTGACAGGGGGCATCAGCCCCAGCATTTT.

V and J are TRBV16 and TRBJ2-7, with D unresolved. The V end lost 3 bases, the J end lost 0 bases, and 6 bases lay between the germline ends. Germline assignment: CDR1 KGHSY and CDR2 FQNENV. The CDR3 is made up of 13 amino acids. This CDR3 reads CASSHNCSYEQYF. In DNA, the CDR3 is TGTGCCAGCAGCCATAACTGCTCCTACGAGCAGTACTTC.

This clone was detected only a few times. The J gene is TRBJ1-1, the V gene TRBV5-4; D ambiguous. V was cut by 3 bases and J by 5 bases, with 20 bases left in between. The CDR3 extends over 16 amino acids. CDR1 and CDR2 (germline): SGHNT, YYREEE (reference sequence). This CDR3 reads CASSSPVGPLRTEAFF. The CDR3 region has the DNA TGTGCCAGCAGCTCCCCCGTGGGCCCCCTACGGACTGAAGCTTTCTTT.